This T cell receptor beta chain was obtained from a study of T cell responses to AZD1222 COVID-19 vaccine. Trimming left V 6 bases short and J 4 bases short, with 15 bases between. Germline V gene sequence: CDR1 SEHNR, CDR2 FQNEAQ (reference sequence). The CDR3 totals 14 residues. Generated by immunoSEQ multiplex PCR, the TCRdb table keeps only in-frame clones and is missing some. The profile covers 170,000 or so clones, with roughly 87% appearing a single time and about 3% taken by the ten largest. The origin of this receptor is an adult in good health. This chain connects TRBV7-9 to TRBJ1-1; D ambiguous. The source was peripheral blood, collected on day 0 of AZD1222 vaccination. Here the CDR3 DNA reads TGTGCCAGCAGGATTCCTCTGGGGAGCACTGAAGCTTTCTTT. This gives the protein CASRIPLGSTEAFF.